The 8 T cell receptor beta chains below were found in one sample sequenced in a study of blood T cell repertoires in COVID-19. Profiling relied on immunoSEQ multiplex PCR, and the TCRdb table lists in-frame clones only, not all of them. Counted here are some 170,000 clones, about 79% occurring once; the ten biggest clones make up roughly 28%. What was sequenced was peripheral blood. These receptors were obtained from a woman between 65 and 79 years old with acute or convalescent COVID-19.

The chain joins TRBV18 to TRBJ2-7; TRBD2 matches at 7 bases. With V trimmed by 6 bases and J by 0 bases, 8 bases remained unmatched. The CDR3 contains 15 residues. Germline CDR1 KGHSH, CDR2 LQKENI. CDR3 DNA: TGTGCCAGCTCGCTCACCGGGACTAACTCCTACGAGCAGTACTTC. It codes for CASSLTGTNSYEQYF.

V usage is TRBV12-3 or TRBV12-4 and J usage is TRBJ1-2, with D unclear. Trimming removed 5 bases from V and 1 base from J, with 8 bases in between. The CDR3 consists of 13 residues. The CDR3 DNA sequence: TGTGCCAGCAGTACGAGGGATAACTATGGCTACACCTTC. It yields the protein CASSTRDNYGYTF.

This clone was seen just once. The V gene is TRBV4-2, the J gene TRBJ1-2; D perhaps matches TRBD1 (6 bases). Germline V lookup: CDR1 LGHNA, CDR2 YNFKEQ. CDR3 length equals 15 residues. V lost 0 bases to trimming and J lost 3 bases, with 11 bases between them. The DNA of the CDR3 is TGTGCCAGCAGCCAAGAACGGGGGGCGGACTATGGCTACACCTTC. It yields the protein CASSQERGADYGYTF.

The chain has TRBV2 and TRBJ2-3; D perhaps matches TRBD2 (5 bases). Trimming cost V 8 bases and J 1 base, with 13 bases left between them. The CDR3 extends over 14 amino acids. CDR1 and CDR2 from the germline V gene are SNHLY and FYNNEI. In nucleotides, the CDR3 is TGTGCCAGCTTATGGGCGGGCCGCACAGATACGCAGTATTTT. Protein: CASLWAGRTDTQYF.

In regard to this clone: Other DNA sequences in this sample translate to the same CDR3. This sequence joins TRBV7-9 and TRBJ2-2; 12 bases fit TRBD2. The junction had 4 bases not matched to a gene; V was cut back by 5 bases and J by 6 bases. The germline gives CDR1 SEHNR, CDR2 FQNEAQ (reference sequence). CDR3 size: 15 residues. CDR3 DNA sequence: TGTGCCAGCAGCAGACTAGCGGGAGTGGCCGGGGAGCTGTTTTTT. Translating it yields CASSRLAGVAGELFF.

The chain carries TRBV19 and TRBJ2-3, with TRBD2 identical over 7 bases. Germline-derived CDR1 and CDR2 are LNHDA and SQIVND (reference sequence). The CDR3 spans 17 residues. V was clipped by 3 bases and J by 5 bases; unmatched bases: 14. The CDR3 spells CASSISLVGGPGDTQYF. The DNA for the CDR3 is TGTGCCAGTAGTATCTCTCTAGTGGGAGGGCCTGGAGATACGCAGTATTTT.

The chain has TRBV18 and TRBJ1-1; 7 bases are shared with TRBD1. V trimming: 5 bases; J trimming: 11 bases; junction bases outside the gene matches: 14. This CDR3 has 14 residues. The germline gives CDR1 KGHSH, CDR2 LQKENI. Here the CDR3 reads CASSANSPTGSAFF. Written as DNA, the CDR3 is TGTGCCAGCTCAGCCAATTCCCCGACAGGGTCGGCTTTCTTT.

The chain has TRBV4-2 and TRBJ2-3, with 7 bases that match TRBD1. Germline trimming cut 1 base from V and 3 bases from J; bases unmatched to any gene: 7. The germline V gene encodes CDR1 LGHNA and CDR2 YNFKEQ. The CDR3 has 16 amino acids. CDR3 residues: CASSQGGGGRTDTQYF. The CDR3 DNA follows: TGTGCCAGCAGCCAAGGAGGGGGCGGACGGACAGATACGCAGTATTTT.